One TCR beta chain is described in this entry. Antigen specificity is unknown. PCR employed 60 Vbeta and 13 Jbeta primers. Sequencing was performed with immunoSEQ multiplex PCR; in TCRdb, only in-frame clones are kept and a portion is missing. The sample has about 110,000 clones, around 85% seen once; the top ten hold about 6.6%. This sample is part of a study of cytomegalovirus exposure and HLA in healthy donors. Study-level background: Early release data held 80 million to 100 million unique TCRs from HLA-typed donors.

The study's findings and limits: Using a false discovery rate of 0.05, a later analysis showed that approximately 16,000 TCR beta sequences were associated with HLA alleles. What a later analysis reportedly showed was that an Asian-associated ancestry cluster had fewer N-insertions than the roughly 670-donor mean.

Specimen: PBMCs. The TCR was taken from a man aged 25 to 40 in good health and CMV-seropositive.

CDR3 in amino acids: CASSWWGLRVYGYTF. The CDR3 coding sequence is TGTGCCAGCAGCTGGTGGGGCTTAAGGGTATATGGCTACACCTTC. This chain connects TRBV5-6 to TRBJ1-2; D is possibly TRBD1 (5 bases). With 3 bases removed from V and 5 bases from J, the gap between germline ends came to 17 bases. CDR1 and CDR2 (germline): SGHDT, YYEEEE. The CDR3 has 15 residues.